This TCR beta chain was found in a study of blood T cells in healthy people across ages. Whole-study context: About one barcoded beta molecule per two T cells was captured by template switching.

A second PCR, run for roughly 6 to 11 cycles, used a sample-barcoded 5' primer plus a J-beta primer mix. MiXCR was run by TCRdb on the 5' RACE reads, yielding one entry per CDR3 protein. Seen here are 700,000 to 900,000 distinct CDR3 sequences, 25% to 30% observed once, and the top ten hold around 3%. Isolated PBMCs totaled at least 6.5 million in each sample. V trimming: 6 bases; J trimming: 7 bases; junction bases outside the gene matches: 5. This CDR3 is 15 amino acids long. As for this clonotype: Its antigen remains unidentified.

Overall study results and limits: Long-lived and aged donors differed, with more naive CD4+ cells and higher diversity in the long-lived.

This sample also belongs to another study, concerning T cells of mothers and their children. That paper adds: None of the identified T cell clones proved to be persistent microchimeric clones.

The sequence was obtained from a boy under 18 in good health. The sequencing input was blood. The chain couples TRBV12-3 or TRBV12-4 to TRBJ2-4, with 14 nucleotides matching TRBD2. The CDR3 loop reads CASSQTSGGANIQYF. The CDR3 DNA reads as TGTGCCAGCAGCCAGACTAGCGGGGGGGCCAACATTCAGTACTTC.